This T cell receptor (beta chain) is from a study of spatial heterogeneity in lung cancer. Study-wide context: There were consistently more beta-chain sequences detected than alpha-chain sequences.

Overall study results and limits: Higher tumor mutation counts went along with higher counts of expanded intratumoral alpha and beta TCRs.

MiXCR, run by TCRdb on the 5' RACE reads, gives a single entry per CDR3 protein. The sample includes about 9,800 distinct CDR3 sequences, approximately 50% of them seen just once. The sample holds a few counts of this clonotype. The antigen is unknown. Because the library targeted alpha chains, this beta chain is an off-target read whose size means little. Documented time point: sample taken at primary tumor resection. V lost 5 bases, J lost 1 base, and 1 base stayed unmatched. Germline V gene lookup returns CDR1 MNHEY and CDR2 SVGAGI. The CDR3 is made up of 14 amino acids. The chain recombines TRBV6-5 with TRBJ1-4; 7 nucleotides align to TRBD1. Sequenced here: lung tumor tissue, sampled at surgery. The TCR was taken from a female donor with early-stage non-small cell lung cancer. The CDR3 DNA follows: TGTGCCAGCAGTAGACAGGGAACTAATGAAAAACTGTTTTTT. Its translation is CASSRQGTNEKLFF.